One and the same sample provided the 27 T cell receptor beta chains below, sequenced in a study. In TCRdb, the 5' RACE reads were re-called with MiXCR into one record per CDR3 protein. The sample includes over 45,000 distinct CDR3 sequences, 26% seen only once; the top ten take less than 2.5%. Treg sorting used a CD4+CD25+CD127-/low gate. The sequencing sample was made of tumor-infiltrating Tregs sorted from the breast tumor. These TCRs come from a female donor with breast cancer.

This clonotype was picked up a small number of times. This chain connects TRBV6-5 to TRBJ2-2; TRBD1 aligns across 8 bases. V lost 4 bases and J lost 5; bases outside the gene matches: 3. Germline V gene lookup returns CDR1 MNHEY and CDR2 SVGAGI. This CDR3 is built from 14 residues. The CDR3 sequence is CASSSTGGTGELFF. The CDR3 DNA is TGTGCCAGCAGTTCTACAGGGGGGACCGGGGAGCTGTTTTTT.

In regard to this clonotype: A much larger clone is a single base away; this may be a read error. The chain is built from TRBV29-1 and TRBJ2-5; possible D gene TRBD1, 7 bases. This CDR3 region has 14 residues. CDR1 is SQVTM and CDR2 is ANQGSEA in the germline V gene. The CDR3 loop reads CGVERGQGGETQYF. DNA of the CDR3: TGCGGCGTTGAACGAGGGCAGGGGGGAGAGACCCAGTACTTC.

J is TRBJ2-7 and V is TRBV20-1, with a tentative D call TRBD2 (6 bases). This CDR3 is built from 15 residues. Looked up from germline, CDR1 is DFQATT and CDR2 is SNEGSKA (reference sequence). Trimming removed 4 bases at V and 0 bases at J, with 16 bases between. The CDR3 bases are TGCAGTGCTATTTCAGGCGGGGCGCACTCCTACGAGCAGTACTTC. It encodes CSAISGGAHSYEQYF.

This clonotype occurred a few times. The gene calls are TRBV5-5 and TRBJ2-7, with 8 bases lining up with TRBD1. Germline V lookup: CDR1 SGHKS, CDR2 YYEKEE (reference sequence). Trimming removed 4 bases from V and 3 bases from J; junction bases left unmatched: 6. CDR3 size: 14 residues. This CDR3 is CASSPRDRFYEQYF. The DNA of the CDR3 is TGTGCCAGCAGCCCCCGGGACAGGTTCTACGAGCAGTACTTC. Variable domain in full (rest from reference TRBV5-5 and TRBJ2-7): DAGVTQSPTHLIKTRGQQVTLRCSPISGHKSVSWYQQVLGQGPQFIFQYYEKEERGRGNFPDRFSARQFPNYSSELNVNALLLGDSALYLCASSPRDRFYEQYFGPGTRLTVT.

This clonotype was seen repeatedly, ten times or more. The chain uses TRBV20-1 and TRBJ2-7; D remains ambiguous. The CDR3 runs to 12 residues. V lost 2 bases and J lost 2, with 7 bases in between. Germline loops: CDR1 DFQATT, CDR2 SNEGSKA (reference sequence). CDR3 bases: TGCAGTGCTAGATCCAGAACCTACGAGCAGTACTTC. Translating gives CSARSRTYEQYF.

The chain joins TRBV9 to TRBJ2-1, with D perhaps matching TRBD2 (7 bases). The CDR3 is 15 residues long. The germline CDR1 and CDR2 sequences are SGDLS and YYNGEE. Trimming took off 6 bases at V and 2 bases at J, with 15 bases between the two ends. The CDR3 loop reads CASNLVGGPYNEQFF. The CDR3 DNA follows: TGTGCCAGCAACCTTGTGGGGGGGCCCTACAATGAGCAGTTCTTC.

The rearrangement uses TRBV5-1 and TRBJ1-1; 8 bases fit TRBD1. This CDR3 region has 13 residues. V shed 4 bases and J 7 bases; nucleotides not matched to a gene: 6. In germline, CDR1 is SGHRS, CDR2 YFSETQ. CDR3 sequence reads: CASSPGGEVEAFF. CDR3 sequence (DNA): TGCGCCAGCAGCCCAGGGGGCGAAGTTGAAGCTTTCTTT.

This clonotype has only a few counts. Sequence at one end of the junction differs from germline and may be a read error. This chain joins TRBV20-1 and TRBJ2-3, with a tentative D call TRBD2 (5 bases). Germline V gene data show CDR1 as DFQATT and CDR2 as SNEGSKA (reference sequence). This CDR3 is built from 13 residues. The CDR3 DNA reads TGCAGTGCCCCGAGGGTGTACACAGATACGCAGCACTTT. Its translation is CSAPRVYTDTQHF.

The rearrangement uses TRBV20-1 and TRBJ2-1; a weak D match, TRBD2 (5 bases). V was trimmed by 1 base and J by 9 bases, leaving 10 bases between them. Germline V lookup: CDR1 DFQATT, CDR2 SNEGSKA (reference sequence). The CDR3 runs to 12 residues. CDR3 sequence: CSARGLSAEQFF. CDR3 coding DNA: TGCAGTGCTAGAGGACTATCGGCTGAGCAGTTCTTC.

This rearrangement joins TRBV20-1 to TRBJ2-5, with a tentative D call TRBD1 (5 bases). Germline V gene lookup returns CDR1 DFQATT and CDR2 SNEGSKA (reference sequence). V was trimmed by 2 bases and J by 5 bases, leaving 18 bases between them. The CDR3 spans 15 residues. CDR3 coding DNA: TGCAGTGCTAGAAACAGACGGCCTGGGGCTGAGACCCAGTACTTC. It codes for CSARNRRPGAETQYF.

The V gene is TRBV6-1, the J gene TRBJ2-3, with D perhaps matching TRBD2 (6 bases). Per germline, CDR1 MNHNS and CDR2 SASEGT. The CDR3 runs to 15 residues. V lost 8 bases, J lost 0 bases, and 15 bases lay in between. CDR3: CASGGLPPSTDTQYF. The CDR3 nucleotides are TGTGCCAGCGGAGGACTACCCCCTAGCACAGATACGCAGTATTTT.

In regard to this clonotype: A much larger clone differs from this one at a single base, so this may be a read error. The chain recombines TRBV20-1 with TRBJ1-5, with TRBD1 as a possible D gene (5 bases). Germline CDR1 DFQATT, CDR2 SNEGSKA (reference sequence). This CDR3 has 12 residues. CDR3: CSAQGTNRPQHF. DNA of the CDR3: TGCAGTGCCCAGGGTACCAATCGGCCCCAGCATTTT.

This CDR3 is CASSLTSYSEKLFF. The CDR3 DNA is TGTGCCAGCAGTTTAACGTCGTACTCTGAAAAACTGTTTTTT. The chain joins TRBV27 to TRBJ1-4, with D unclear. The CDR3 is 14 residues long. V lost 2 bases and J lost 7, with 11 bases in between. Germline V gives CDR1 MNHEY, CDR2 SMNVEV (reference sequence).

The CDR3 sequence is CASSMTDTYYGYTF. The CDR3 DNA reads TGTGCCAGCAGTATGACGGATACCTACTATGGCTACACCTTC. The chain is built from TRBV6-5 and TRBJ1-2; no firm D call. The CDR3 runs to 14 residues. Germline V CDR1 and CDR2: MNHEY, SVGAGI. V lost 5 bases and J lost 3, with 13 bases in between.

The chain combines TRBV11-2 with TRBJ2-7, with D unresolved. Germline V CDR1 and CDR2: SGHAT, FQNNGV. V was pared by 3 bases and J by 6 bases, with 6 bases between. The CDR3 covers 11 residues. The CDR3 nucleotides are TGTGCCAGCAGCTTTTATAGCGAGCAGTACTTC. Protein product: CASSFYSEQYF.

The CDR3 bases are TGTGCCATCAGAGGACAGGGGGAAGAGACCCAGTACTTC. Its translation is CAIRGQGEETQYF. The chain uses TRBV10-3 and TRBJ2-5, with TRBD1 matching 10 bases. The CDR3 sequence is 13 residues long. Germline V gene sequence: CDR1 ENHRY, CDR2 SYGVKD. V lost 6 bases to trimming and J lost 3 bases; unmatched junction nucleotides: 1.

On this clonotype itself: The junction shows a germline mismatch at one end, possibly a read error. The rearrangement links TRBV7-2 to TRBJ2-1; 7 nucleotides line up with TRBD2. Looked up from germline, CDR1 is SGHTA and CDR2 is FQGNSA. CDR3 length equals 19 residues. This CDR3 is CACSLYRDYPGKRYNEQFF. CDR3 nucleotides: TGTGCCTGCAGCTTGTACCGGGACTACCCCGGGAAGCGCTACAATGAGCAGTTCTTC.

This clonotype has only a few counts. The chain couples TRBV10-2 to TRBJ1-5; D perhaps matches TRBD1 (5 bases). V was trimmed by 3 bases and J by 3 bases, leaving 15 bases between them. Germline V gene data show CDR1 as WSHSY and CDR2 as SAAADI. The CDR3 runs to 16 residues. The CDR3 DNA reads TGCGCCAGCAGTGACCCGGGGGTCGCCAACAATCAGCCCCAGCATTTT. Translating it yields CASSDPGVANNQPQHF.

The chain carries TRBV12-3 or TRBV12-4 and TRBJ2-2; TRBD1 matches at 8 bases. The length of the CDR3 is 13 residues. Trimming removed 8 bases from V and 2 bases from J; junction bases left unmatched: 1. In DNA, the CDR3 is TGTGCCAGCGGGACAGGAAACACCGGGGAGCTGTTTTTT. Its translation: CASGTGNTGELFF.

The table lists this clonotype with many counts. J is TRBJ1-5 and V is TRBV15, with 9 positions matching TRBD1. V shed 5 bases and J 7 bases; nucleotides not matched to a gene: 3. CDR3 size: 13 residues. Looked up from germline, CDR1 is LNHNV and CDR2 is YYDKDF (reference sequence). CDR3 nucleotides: TGTGCCACCAGCCGGGACAGGGACCAGCCCCAGCATTTT. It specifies CATSRDRDQPQHF.

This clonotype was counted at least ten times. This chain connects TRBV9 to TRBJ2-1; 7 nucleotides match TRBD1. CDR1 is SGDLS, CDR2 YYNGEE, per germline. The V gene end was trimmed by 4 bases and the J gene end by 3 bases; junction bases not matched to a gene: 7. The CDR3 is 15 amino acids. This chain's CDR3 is CASSPRQGYYNEQFF. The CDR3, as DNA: TGTGCCAGCAGCCCCCGACAGGGATACTACAATGAGCAGTTCTTC.

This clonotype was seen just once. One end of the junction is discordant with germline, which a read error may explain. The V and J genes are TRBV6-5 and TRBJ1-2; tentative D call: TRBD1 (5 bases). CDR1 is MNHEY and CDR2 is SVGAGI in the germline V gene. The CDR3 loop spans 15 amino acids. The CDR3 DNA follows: TGTGCCGGCAGCTACTCGAAGGGGATGGGCTATGGCTACACCTTC. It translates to CAGSYSKGMGYGYTF.

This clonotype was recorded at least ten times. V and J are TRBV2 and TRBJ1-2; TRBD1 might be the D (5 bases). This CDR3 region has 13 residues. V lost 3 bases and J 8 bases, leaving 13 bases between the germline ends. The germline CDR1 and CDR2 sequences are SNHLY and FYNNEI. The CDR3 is CASSDGTLRGYTF. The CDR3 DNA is TGTGCCAGCAGTGATGGGACTCTTCGGGGCTACACCTTC.

CDR3 in amino acids: CASRQTAENTIYF. As DNA, the CDR3 is TGTGCCAGCAGGCAGACAGCCGAAAACACCATATATTTT. This chain connects TRBV3-1 to TRBJ1-3, with a possible D match to TRBD1 (5 bases). Per germline, CDR1 LGHDT and CDR2 YNNKEL (reference sequence). The CDR3 has 13 residues. V was pared by 6 bases and J by 6 bases, with 12 bases between.

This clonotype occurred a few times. CDR3 nucleotides: TGTGCCAGCAGTCCGTGGCCTGACACTGAAGCTTTCTTT. Its protein is CASSPWPDTEAFF. The V gene is TRBV28, the J gene TRBJ1-1; D uncertain. This CDR3 comprises 13 residues. V gave up 5 bases and J gave up 3 bases, with 10 bases separating them. Per germline, CDR1 MDHEN and CDR2 SYDVKM.

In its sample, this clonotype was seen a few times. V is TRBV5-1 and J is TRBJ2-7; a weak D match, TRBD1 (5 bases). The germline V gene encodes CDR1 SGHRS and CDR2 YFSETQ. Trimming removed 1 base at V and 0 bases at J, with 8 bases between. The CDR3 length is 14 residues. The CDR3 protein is CASSLIDSSYEQYF. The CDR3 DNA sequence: TGCGCCAGCAGCTTGATAGACAGCTCCTACGAGCAGTACTTC.

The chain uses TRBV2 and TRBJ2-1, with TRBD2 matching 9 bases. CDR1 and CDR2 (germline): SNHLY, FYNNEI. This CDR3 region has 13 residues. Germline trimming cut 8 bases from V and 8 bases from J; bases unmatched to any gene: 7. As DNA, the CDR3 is TGTGCCAGCGGGATAGCGGGAGAATATGAGCAGTTCTTC. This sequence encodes CASGIAGEYEQFF.